One and the same sample provided the 22 T cell receptor beta chains below, sequenced in a study of tumor and adjacent non-tumor tissue in lung cancer. The template was RNA from unsorted bulk tissue. Distant lung tissue was collected more than 3 cm away from the tumor edge. TCRbeta libraries were built with three rounds of nested PCR, modified from ARM-PCR. TCRdb called the multiplex PCR reads again in MiXCR, with one record for every CDR3 protein. The table shows roughly 45,000 distinct CDR3 sequences, with roughly 60% occurring only once. The source material was distant non-tumor lung tissue. The receptors shown here come from a man aged 50 to 59 with non-small cell lung cancer.

This clonotype has just a few counts. One junction end does not reproduce the germline sequence, and a read error may be involved. The V call is TRBV14, the J call TRBJ2-3; D is unresolved. The CDR3 covers 12 residues. In germline, CDR1 is SGHDN, CDR2 FVKESK. The CDR3 sequence is CASSRAGCTRYF. Here the CDR3 DNA reads TGTGCCAGCAGCCGAGCAGGTTGTACGCGGTATTTT. Full variable domain (rest looked up from reference TRBV14 and TRBJ2-3): EAGVTQFPSHSVIEKGQTVTLRCDPISGHDNLYWYRRVMGKEIKFLLHFVKESKQDESGMPNNRFLAERTGGTYSTLKVQPAELEDSGVYFCASSRAGCTRYFGPGTRLTVL.

As regards this clonotype: The junction departs from germline at one end; a sequencing error may be responsible. The J gene is TRBJ2-3, the V gene TRBV11-3, with TRBD2 as a possible D gene (6 bases). There are 15 residues in the CDR3. Germline lookup yields CDR1 SGHNT and CDR2 YENEEA. The CDR3: CAISLGGAGADTQYF. The CDR3 DNA sequence: TGTGCCATCAGCTTAGGCGGGGCCGGGGCGGATACACAGTATTTT.

This clonotype was seen only a few times. The rearrangement joins TRBV2 to TRBJ1-5; D possibly corresponds to TRBD1 (6 bases). Between the trimmed V and J ends, which lost 6 bases and 4 bases, there was a span of 19 bases. In germline, CDR1 is SNHLY, CDR2 FYNNEI. The CDR3 runs to 16 residues. The CDR3 DNA follows: TGTGCCAGCAGGGAGGGACAATTAGGGGGAAATCAGCCCCAGCATTTT. This gives the protein CASREGQLGGNQPQHF.

This clonotype has a count of ten or more. The J gene is TRBJ2-3, the V gene TRBV29-1; no definite D call. Germline loops: CDR1 SQVTM, CDR2 ANQGSEA. This CDR3 has 15 residues. Deletions cut 4 bases from V and 0 bases from J, with 14 bases between. CDR3 in amino acids: CSVVKELTSTDTQYF. The CDR3 DNA reads TGCAGCGTTGTCAAAGAACTGACTAGCACAGATACGCAGTATTTT.

The chain uses TRBV20-1 and TRBJ2-5; D is possibly TRBD2 (6 bases). The CDR3 consists of 17 residues. Trimming cost V 2 bases and J 4 bases, with 23 bases left between them. Germline values: CDR1 DFQATT, CDR2 SNEGSKA (reference sequence). Here the CDR3 reads CSARPTLTSITLETQYF. The CDR3 bases are TGCAGTGCTAGACCGACGTTAACTAGCATAACTTTAGAGACCCAGTACTTC.

For this clonotype: A much bigger clone sits one base away, suggesting this may be a read error. This sequence joins TRBV20-1 and TRBJ2-7; TRBD1 aligns across 8 bases. J was trimmed by 7 bases and V by 3 bases; bases with no gene match: 11. This CDR3 contains 14 residues. CDR1 DFQATT and CDR2 SNEGSKA come from the germline V gene (reference sequence). CDR3 in amino acids: CSARSRTGIMEQYF. CDR3 in DNA: TGCAGTGCTAGGTCAAGGACAGGGATAATGGAGCAGTACTTC.

CDR3 nucleotides: TGTGCCAGCAGTGAAGCGCAAAGGGCGGACGGCTACACCTTC. Encoded protein: CASSEAQRADGYTF. The chain employs TRBV2 and TRBJ1-2; D remains ambiguous. The CDR3 consists of 14 residues. Trimming cost V 0 bases and J 8 bases, with 13 bases left between them. Per the germline V gene, CDR1 is SNHLY and CDR2 is FYNNEI.

This clonotype was seen a handful of times. Just one base apart from a much larger clone, this may be a read error. The chain combines TRBV4-1 with TRBJ2-7, with D uncertain. The CDR3 runs to 13 residues. Germline CDR1 MGHRA, CDR2 YSYEKL. CDR3 DNA: TGCGTCAGCAGCCAAGACGGAATAGACCTGCAGTACTTC. Translating it yields CVSSQDGIDLQYF.

This clonotype showed up just once. The DNA for the CDR3 is TGTGCCAGCAGTGAACGGACAGGTACCCTGACGGCTTTCTTT. This gives the protein CASSERTGTLTAFF. The chain employs TRBV6-1 and TRBJ1-1; 7 bases line up with TRBD1. Germline V lookup: CDR1 MNHNS, CDR2 SASEGT. The CDR3 spans 14 residues. V dropped 2 bases and J dropped 11; count of bases not matched to a gene: 11.

The chain employs TRBV6-5 and TRBJ2-7; TRBD1 aligns across 10 bases. The CDR3 has 13 residues. CDR1 and CDR2 from the germline V gene are MNHEY and SVGAGI. V was pared by 5 bases and J by 5 bases, with 3 bases of the junction left unmatched. DNA of the CDR3: TGTGCCAGCAGTCGGGACAGGGGCCACGAGCAGTACTTC. Amino acid sequence: CASSRDRGHEQYF.

To note about this clonotype: Lacking the conserved final phenylalanine or tryptophan, this CDR3 likely reflects a read error. The chain carries TRBV10-2 and TRBJ2-5; D is undetermined. CDR3 length: 14 residues. The germline gives CDR1 WSHSY, CDR2 SAAADI. CDR3 in amino acids: CASRLSRVQEAQYL. DNA of the CDR3: TGCGCCAGCAGGCTTTCGAGAGTACAAGAGGCCCAGTACCTC.

As concerns this clonotype: Its ends do not fully match the called genes, so a read error is possible. The chain links TRBV6-5 to TRBJ2-2; possibly TRBD1 or TRBD2 for D (5 bases each). This CDR3 contains 15 residues. Germline V lookup: CDR1 MNHEY, CDR2 SVGAGI. CDR3 coding DNA: TGTGCCAGCAGCAGAGTCAAGGGGCAGGCCGGGGAGCTCTTTTTT. Protein product: CASSRVKGQAGELFF.

The CDR3 DNA sequence: TGCAGCGTCAAGCTTCTAGCGGGGGCGCAGAAAGAGCAGTTCTTC. This encodes CSVKLLAGAQKEQFF. The chain combines TRBV29-1 with TRBJ2-1; TRBD2 matches 10 bases. With 6 bases clipped from V and 10 bases from J, the junction kept 15 bases outside the gene matches. This CDR3 is 15 amino acids long. Germline CDR1 and CDR2: SQVTM and ANQGSEA.

About this clonotype: This may be a read error, as it is one base from a much larger clone. This chain connects TRBV7-8 to TRBJ2-1, with 9 bases matching TRBD1. The CDR3 covers 18 residues. Germline loops: CDR1 SGHVS, CDR2 FQNEAQ. Here the CDR3 DNA reads TGTGCCAACAGCCCGGACAGGGGAAGGTTGCGGCCTGCGGATGAGCAGTTCTTC. The encoded protein is CANSPDRGRLRPADEQFF.

A note on this clonotype: The CDR3 end shows no conserved phenylalanine or tryptophan, and so a read error is likely. The chain is built from TRBV29-1 and TRBJ2-7, with D perhaps matching TRBD1 or TRBD2 (6 bases each). The CDR3 loop spans 12 amino acids. V was trimmed by 7 bases and J by 2 bases, leaving 12 bases between them. Germline CDR1 and CDR2: SQVTM and ANQGSEA. CDR3 nucleotides: TGCAGCGGGGGGGCGGGTCCCTACGAGCAGTACTTG. Translated: CSGGAGPYEQYL.

This clonotype appeared many times. The rearrangement uses TRBV28 and TRBJ1-1; D is perhaps TRBD1 (5 bases). Trimming stripped 5 bases from V and 1 base from J, with 14 bases between. This CDR3 comprises 15 residues. Germline-derived CDR1 and CDR2 are MDHEN and SYDVKM. The CDR3 DNA follows: TGTGCCAGCAGTCCGTATGGGACGGAGAACACTGAAGCTTTCTTT. Translation: CASSPYGTENTEAFF.

This clonotype was seen at least ten times. The chain has TRBV6-1 and TRBJ2-7, with TRBD1 as a possible D gene (6 bases). The CDR3 is 14 residues long. With 5 bases removed from V and 6 bases from J, the gap between germline ends came to 17 bases. The germline V gene has CDR1 MNHNS and CDR2 SASEGT. The CDR3 spells CASSWDTGLSEQYF. The CDR3 region has the DNA TGTGCCAGCAGTTGGGACACGGGTTTAAGCGAGCAGTACTTC.

With regard to this clonotype: Mismatch with germline at one junction end may stem from a read error. The chain recombines TRBV6-9 with TRBJ2-1; 8 bases fit TRBD1. This CDR3 contains 17 residues. CDR1 MNHGY and CDR2 SVAAGI come from the germline V gene. DNA for the CDR3: TGTGCCAGCAGTCTACCGATGACTGGGACAGGTCACAATGAGCAATTCTTC. Translating gives CASSLPMTGTGHNEQFF.

As regards this clonotype: A read error may account for a junction end that differs from germline. The genes are TRBV6-6 and TRBJ2-1; D not certain. The CDR3 loop spans 15 amino acids. Per germline, CDR1 MNHNY and CDR2 SVGAGI (reference sequence). In DNA, the CDR3 is TGTGTCAGCAGTTACTTCCCTTTGGCCTTGGATGAGCAGTTCTTC. Translating it yields CVSSYFPLALDEQFF.

This clonotype was observed a handful of times. One base away lies a much larger clone, so this may be a sequencing read error. The gene calls are TRBV5-1 and TRBJ2-3, with D perhaps matching TRBD1 or TRBD2 (5 bases each). This CDR3 region has 15 residues. Germline lookup yields CDR1 SGHRS and CDR2 YFSETQ. Trimming left V 4 bases short and J 7 bases short, with 19 bases between. This chain's CDR3 is CASSGGHAGSNTQYF. CDR3 in DNA: TGCGCCAGCAGCGGAGGACATGCGGGCTCGAATACGCAGTATTTT. The variable domain in full, completed from reference TRBV5-1 and TRBJ2-3, reads KAGVTQTPRYLIKTRGQQVTLSCSPISGHRSVSWYQQTPGQGLQFLFEYFSETQRNKGNFPGRFSGRQFSNSRSEMNVSTLELGDSALYLCASSGGHAGSNTQYFGPGTRLTVL.

This clonotype was seen more than once but under ten times. This is likely a read error, given that the CDR3 carries no conserved phenylalanine or tryptophan at its end. The J gene is TRBJ2-2, the V gene TRBV12-3 or TRBV12-4; no clear D gene. This CDR3 has 14 amino acids. V was shortened by 3 bases and J by 0 bases, with 5 bases between the two germline ends. The CDR3 reads CASSFRTNTGELFY. The DNA of the CDR3 is TGTGCCAGCAGTTTTCGGACGAACACCGGGGAGCTGTTTTAT.

In its sample, this clonotype was seen once. The chain joins TRBV5-1 to TRBJ2-5; 12 bases map to TRBD2. The germline V gene has CDR1 SGHRS and CDR2 YFSETQ. The CDR3 totals 17 residues. The CDR3 DNA follows: TGCGCTAGGAGCCCTGGGACTAGCGGGCTAGGCGTAGAGACCCAGTACTTC. It encodes CARSPGTSGLGVETQYF.